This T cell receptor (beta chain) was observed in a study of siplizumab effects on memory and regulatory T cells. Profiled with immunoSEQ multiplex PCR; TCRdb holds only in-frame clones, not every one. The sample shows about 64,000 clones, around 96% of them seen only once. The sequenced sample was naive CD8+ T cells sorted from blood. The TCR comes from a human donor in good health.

CDR3 nucleotide sequence: TGCAGCGTTGAACTACCAGTGAACACTGAAGCTTTCTTT. Its protein is CSVELPVNTEAFF. The chain recombines TRBV29-1 with TRBJ1-1, with D hard to call. V was cut by 2 bases and J by 0 bases, with 7 bases left in between. The CDR3 is made up of 13 amino acids. Per the germline V gene, CDR1 is SQVTM and CDR2 is ANQGSEA.